This record looks at one T cell receptor beta chain sequence and its context. The assay was immunoSEQ multiplex PCR, and TCRdb's table has in-frame clones only and misses some. The sample holds tens of thousands of clones, about four fifths seen once. Trimming removed 2 bases from V and 4 bases from J, with 13 bases in between. In germline, CDR1 is SGDLS, CDR2 YYNGEE. The CDR3 spans 15 residues. The sample originates from a study of PD-L1 blockade in urothelial cancer. Across the whole study: About 85% of the roughly 30 patients comprised males who had bladder-origin urothelial cancer. Median blood clonality was around 0.086, with tens of thousands of unique TCRs.

The time point: pretreatment peripheral blood. Patients had urothelial carcinoma that was locally advanced or metastatic. This receptor was identified in a man between 65 and 85 years old with urothelial cancer. This chain connects TRBV9 to TRBJ1-5; perhaps TRBD1 as D (6 bases). The sample consisted of PBMCs, taken around atezolizumab (anti-PD-L1) treatment. As DNA, the CDR3 is TGTGCCAGCAGCGTTTCCGGACAGATTAATCAGCCCCAGCATTTT. Amino acids: CASSVSGQINQPQHF.